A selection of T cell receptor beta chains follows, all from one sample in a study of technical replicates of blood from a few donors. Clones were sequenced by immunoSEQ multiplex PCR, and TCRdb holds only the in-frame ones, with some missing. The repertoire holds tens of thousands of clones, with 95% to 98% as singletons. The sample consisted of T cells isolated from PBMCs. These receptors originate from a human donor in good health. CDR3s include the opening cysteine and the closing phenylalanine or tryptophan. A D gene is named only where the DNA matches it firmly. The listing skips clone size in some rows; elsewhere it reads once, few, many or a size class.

CDR3 protein: CASSLGGNIQYF
CDR3 DNA: TGTGCCAGCAGCCTAGGAGGAAACATTCAGTACTTC
clone size: .
V gene: TRBV6-1
J gene: TRBJ2-4
D gene: .
CDR3 length: 12

CDR3 protein: CASSLRLAGDYEQYF
CDR3 DNA: TGTGCCAGCAGCTTACGGTTAGCGGGGGACTACGAGCAGTACTTC
clone size: .
V gene: TRBV7-2
J gene: TRBJ2-7
D gene: TRBD2
CDR3 length: 15

CDR3 protein: CASHSGGSQETQYF
CDR3 DNA: TGTGCCAGCCATAGCGGGGGGTCCCAAGAGACCCAGTACTTC
clone size: .
V gene: TRBV6-1
J gene: TRBJ2-5
D gene: TRBD2
CDR3 length: 14

CDR3 protein: CASSQEMLTIAKNIQYF
CDR3 DNA: TGTGCCAGCAGTCAGGAAATGTTGACTATAGCCAAAAACATTCAGTACTTC
clone size: once
V gene: TRBV28
J gene: TRBJ2-4
D gene: .
CDR3 length: 17

CDR3 protein: CASSLALRQGEPYEQYF
CDR3 DNA: TGCGCCAGCAGCTTGGCCCTACGACAGGGGGAACCCTACGAGCAGTACTTC
clone size: .
V gene: TRBV5-1
J gene: TRBJ2-7
D gene: TRBD1
CDR3 length: 17

CDR3 protein: CASSPGTGVYEQYF
CDR3 DNA: TGTGCCAGCAGCCCGGGGACAGGGGTCTACGAGCAGTACTTC
clone size: .
V gene: TRBV5-4
J gene: TRBJ2-7
D gene: TRBD1
CDR3 length: 14

CDR3 protein: CASSYSGLAGENEQFF
CDR3 DNA: TGTGCCAGCAGTTACTCGGGACTAGCGGGAGAAAATGAGCAGTTCTTC
clone size: .
V gene: TRBV6-6
J gene: TRBJ2-1
D gene: TRBD2
CDR3 length: 16

CDR3 protein: CSVEHSKNIQYF
CDR3 DNA: TGCAGCGTTGAGCACTCCAAAAACATTCAGTACTTC
clone size: .
V gene: TRBV29-1
J gene: TRBJ2-4
D gene: .
CDR3 length: 12

CDR3 protein: CASSIGLSDYEQYF
CDR3 DNA: TGTGCCAGTAGTATTGGCCTCAGCGACTACGAGCAGTACTTC
clone size: .
V gene: TRBV19
J gene: TRBJ2-7
D gene: .
CDR3 length: 14

CDR3 protein: CASSPSPAHNEQFF
CDR3 DNA: TGTGCCAGCAGCCCCTCCCCCGCGCACAATGAGCAGTTCTTC
clone size: .
V gene: TRBV11-1
J gene: TRBJ2-1
D gene: .
CDR3 length: 14

CDR3 protein: CASIYSGGLKEAFF
CDR3 DNA: TGTGCCAGCATCTACTCAGGGGGGTTAAAAGAAGCTTTCTTT
clone size: .
V gene: TRBV28
J gene: TRBJ1-1
D gene: TRBD1
CDR3 length: 14

CDR3 protein: CAWSVEGTGSYEQYF
CDR3 DNA: TGTGCCTGGAGTGTTGAAGGGACAGGGTCATACGAGCAGTACTTC
clone size: .
V gene: TRBV30
J gene: TRBJ2-7
D gene: TRBD1
CDR3 length: 15

CDR3 protein: CASSFLPEGYGYTF
CDR3 DNA: TGTGCCAGCAGCTTTTTGCCGGAGGGGTATGGCTACACCTTC
clone size: .
V gene: TRBV7-8
J gene: TRBJ1-2
D gene: .
CDR3 length: 14

CDR3 protein: CAISATLEEQFF
CDR3 DNA: TGTGCCATCAGTGCCACCTTAGAAGAGCAGTTCTTC
clone size: .
V gene: TRBV10-3
J gene: TRBJ2-1
D gene: .
CDR3 length: 12

CDR3 protein: CASSSNGQSGTEAFF
CDR3 DNA: TGCGCCAGCAGCTCGAACGGACAGTCGGGCACTGAAGCTTTCTTT
clone size: .
V gene: TRBV5-1
J gene: TRBJ1-1
D gene: .
CDR3 length: 15

CDR3 protein: CASSSASGGYEQYF
CDR3 DNA: TGTGCCAGCAGTTCGGCTAGCGGGGGCTACGAGCAGTACTTC
clone size: .
V gene: TRBV27
J gene: TRBJ2-7
D gene: TRBD2
CDR3 length: 14

CDR3 protein: CASSLDGTTSYEQYF
CDR3 DNA: TGTGCCAGCAGCTTAGACGGGACAACCTCCTACGAGCAGTACTTC
clone size: .
V gene: TRBV11-3
J gene: TRBJ2-7
D gene: .
CDR3 length: 15

CDR3 protein: CASSFGGGYTF
CDR3 DNA: TGTGCCAGCAGCTTTGGGGGCGGCTACACCTTC
clone size: .
V gene: TRBV5-6
J gene: TRBJ1-2
D gene: .
CDR3 length: 11

CDR3 protein: CASSFNPGQKYNEQFF
CDR3 DNA: TGCGCCAGCAGCTTTAATCCGGGACAAAAATACAATGAGCAGTTCTTC
clone size: .
V gene: TRBV5-1
J gene: TRBJ2-1
D gene: .
CDR3 length: 16

CDR3 protein: CASKLRVVRRNTDTQYF
CDR3 DNA: TGCGCCAGCAAATTGAGGGTCGTTAGGAGAAACACAGATACGCAGTATTTT
clone size: .
V gene: TRBV5-1
J gene: TRBJ2-3
D gene: .
CDR3 length: 17

CDR3 protein: CASSEAWGPNKETQYF
CDR3 DNA: TGTGCCAGCAGTGAAGCTTGGGGGCCTAATAAAGAGACCCAGTACTTC
clone size: .
V gene: TRBV6-1
J gene: TRBJ2-5
D gene: .
CDR3 length: 16

CDR3 protein: CASSDWTEETEAFF
CDR3 DNA: TGTGCCAGCAGTGATTGGACAGAGGAAACTGAAGCTTTCTTT
clone size: .
V gene: TRBV25-1
J gene: TRBJ1-1
D gene: .
CDR3 length: 14

CDR3 protein: CASSQSRTTGAYEQYF
CDR3 DNA: TGTGCCAGCAGCCAATCCAGGACCACAGGCGCCTACGAGCAGTACTTC
clone size: .
V gene: TRBV5-4
J gene: TRBJ2-7
D gene: .
CDR3 length: 16

CDR3 protein: CASSLRNTGELFF
CDR3 DNA: TGCGCCAGCAGCTTGCGGAACACCGGGGAGCTGTTTTTT
clone size: .
V gene: TRBV5-1
J gene: TRBJ2-2
D gene: .
CDR3 length: 13

CDR3 protein: CASSHLLAGGYNEQFF
CDR3 DNA: TGTGCCAGCAGCCACTTACTAGCGGGAGGGTACAATGAGCAGTTCTTC
clone size: .
V gene: TRBV14
J gene: TRBJ2-1
D gene: TRBD2
CDR3 length: 16

CDR3 protein: CASSNQVTDTDTQYF
CDR3 DNA: TGCGCCAGCAGCAACCAAGTGACAGACACAGATACGCAGTATTTT
clone size: .
V gene: TRBV4-1
J gene: TRBJ2-3
D gene: .
CDR3 length: 15

CDR3 protein: CASRQEGQVYGYTF
CDR3 DNA: TGTGCCAGCAGACAAGAAGGACAGGTCTATGGCTACACCTTC
clone size: .
V gene: TRBV6-6
J gene: TRBJ1-2
D gene: TRBD1
CDR3 length: 14

CDR3 protein: CASSLAGGTGLLTDTQYF
CDR3 DNA: TGCGCCAGCAGCTTGGCCGGGGGTACGGGACTTCTGACAGATACGCAGTATTTT
clone size: .
V gene: TRBV5-1
J gene: TRBJ2-3
D gene: .
CDR3 length: 18

CDR3 protein: CASSEGTGSYEQYF
CDR3 DNA: TGTGCCAGCAGTGAAGGGACAGGGAGCTACGAGCAGTACTTC
clone size: .
V gene: TRBV25-1
J gene: TRBJ2-7
D gene: TRBD1
CDR3 length: 14

CDR3 protein: CASSLAGGSLYEQYF
CDR3 DNA: TGTGCCAGCAGCTTAGCTGGGGGGAGTTTATACGAGCAGTACTTC
clone size: .
V gene: TRBV7-8
J gene: TRBJ2-7
D gene: .
CDR3 length: 15

CDR3 protein: CASAGGVTDTQYF
CDR3 DNA: TGTGCCAGCGCGGGAGGGGTCACAGATACGCAGTATTTT
clone size: .
V gene: TRBV6-1
J gene: TRBJ2-3
D gene: TRBD2
CDR3 length: 13

CDR3 protein: CASSVGQGMNQPQHF
CDR3 DNA: TGTGCCAGCAGCGTAGGACAGGGTATGAATCAGCCCCAGCATTTT
clone size: .
V gene: TRBV9
J gene: TRBJ1-5
D gene: TRBD1
CDR3 length: 15

CDR3 protein: CASSLSRLNTGELFF
CDR3 DNA: TGTGCCAGCAGTTTATCAAGACTAAACACCGGGGAGCTGTTTTTT
clone size: .
V gene: TRBV27
J gene: TRBJ2-2
D gene: .
CDR3 length: 15

CDR3 protein: CASNERDSYGYTF
CDR3 DNA: TGTGCCAGCAATGAGAGGGACAGTTATGGCTACACCTTC
clone size: .
V gene: TRBV6-6
J gene: TRBJ1-2
D gene: TRBD1
CDR3 length: 13

CDR3 protein: CAISDGSGANVLTF
CDR3 DNA: TGTGCCATCAGTGACGGCTCTGGGGCCAACGTCCTGACTTTC
clone size: once
V gene: TRBV10-3
J gene: TRBJ2-6
D gene: .
CDR3 length: 14

CDR3 protein: CASSQIQLAGPIRDTGELFF
CDR3 DNA: TGCGCCAGCAGCCAAATCCAACTAGCGGGGCCGATTCGAGACACCGGGGAGCTGTTTTTT
clone size: .
V gene: TRBV4-1
J gene: TRBJ2-2
D gene: TRBD2
CDR3 length: 20

CDR3 protein: CASSSSPRTISFYEQYF
CDR3 DNA: TGTGCCAGCAGCTCATCCCCACGAACAATCTCCTTCTACGAGCAGTACTTC
clone size: .
V gene: TRBV7-8
J gene: TRBJ2-7
D gene: .
CDR3 length: 17

CDR3 protein: CASSDSGQTWGAFF
CDR3 DNA: TGTGCCAGCAGTGATTCCGGACAGACATGGGGGGCTTTCTTT
clone size: once
V gene: TRBV6-1
J gene: TRBJ1-1
D gene: .
CDR3 length: 14